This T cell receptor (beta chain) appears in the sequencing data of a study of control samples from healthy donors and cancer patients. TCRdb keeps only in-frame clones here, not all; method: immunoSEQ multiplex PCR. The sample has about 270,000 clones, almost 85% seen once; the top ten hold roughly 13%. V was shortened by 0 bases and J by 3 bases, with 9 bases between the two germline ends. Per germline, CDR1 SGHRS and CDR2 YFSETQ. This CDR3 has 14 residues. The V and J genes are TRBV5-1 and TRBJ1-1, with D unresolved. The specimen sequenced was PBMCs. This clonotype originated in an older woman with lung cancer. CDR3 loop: CASSLVVGDTEAFF. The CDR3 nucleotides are TGCGCCAGCAGCTTGGTGGTCGGCGACACTGAAGCTTTCTTT.